Shown below are 15 T cell receptor beta chains from a single sample sequenced in a study of human T cells and chemical hapten exposure. Described time point: pre-sensitization, week 0. Treatment noted: therapeutic diphenylcyclopropenone sensitization with weekly scalp DPC. MiXCR, applied by TCRdb to the RACE reads, yields one record per CDR3 protein. The table lists under 300,000 distinct CDR3 sequences, 7.5% to 8% of them singletons. The sequencing here drew on whole blood, taken in connection with sensitization to the hapten diphenylcyclopropenone (DPC). These receptor sequences come from a man aged 18-30 years with alopecia areata. Some clones in this sample may be carry-over from other donors' samples.

This clonotype was found a few times. The chain uses TRBV7-9 and TRBJ2-7, with a tentative D call TRBD1 (6 bases). Trimming pared 1 base from V and 4 bases from J, leaving 11 bases between. Germline CDR1 is SEHNR and CDR2 is FQNEAQ (reference sequence). The CDR3 is 14 residues long. The CDR3 DNA is TGTGCCAGCAGCTTAGACTGGGGGCCGTACGAGCAGTACTTC. This sequence encodes CASSLDWGPYEQYF. Combining the CDR3 with reference TRBV7-9 and TRBJ2-7 gives the whole variable domain DTGVSQNPRHKITKRGQNVTFRCDPISEHNRLYWYRQTLGQGPEFLTYFQNEAQLEKSRLLSDRFSAERPKGSFSTLEIQRTEQGDSAMYLCASSLDWGPYEQYFGPGTRLTVT.

This clonotype was found a few times. CDR3 amino acids: CASSFNDRPGYGYTF. CDR3 nucleotides: TGTGCCAGCAGCTTTAATGACAGGCCAGGCTATGGCTACACCTTC. V gene TRBV5-4 combines with J gene TRBJ1-2, with a possible D match to TRBD1 (6 bases). Per the germline V gene, CDR1 is SGHNT and CDR2 is YYREEE (reference sequence). The CDR3 covers 15 residues. Trimming removed 2 bases at V and 4 bases at J, with 15 bases between.

The chain combines TRBV7-2 with TRBJ1-2; no reliable D call. The CDR3 runs 17 residues. The germline V gene has CDR1 SGHTA and CDR2 FQGNSA. Trimming took 3 bases from V and 0 from J, leaving 17 bases between them. CDR3 DNA sequence: TGTGCCAGCAGCTTTGGCCACGATGAGCAGCCTAACTATGGCTACACCTTC. Its protein is CASSFGHDEQPNYGYTF.

This clonotype was counted a single time. The rearrangement joins TRBV4-3 to TRBJ2-1; TRBD2 matches 9 bases. Germline V gives CDR1 LGHNA, CDR2 YSLEER. V shed 4 bases and J 9 bases; nucleotides not matched to a gene: 10. The CDR3 runs to 15 residues. CDR3 nucleotides: TGCGCCAGCAGCCTAGAATCCGGGACTAGCAGTGAGCAGTTCTTC. Translation gives CASSLESGTSSEQFF.

In this sample, this clonotype turned up many times. The chain uses TRBV5-1 and TRBJ1-4; the match to TRBD1 covers 9 bases. The CDR3 loop spans 14 amino acids. V lost 4 bases and J lost 5; bases outside the gene matches: 3. The germline CDR1 and CDR2 sequences are SGHRS and YFSETQ. The CDR3 here is CASSTGQGNEKLFF. The DNA of the CDR3 is TGCGCCAGCAGCACCGGACAGGGGAATGAAAAACTGTTTTTT.

CDR3 nucleotides: TGTGCCAGCAGCCAAAATGAGCGGGAAGTGACCGGGGAGCTGTTTTTT. Translation: CASSQNEREVTGELFF. This chain links TRBV3-1 with TRBJ2-2; 7 bases map to TRBD2. J gave up 5 bases and V 2 bases, and 8 bases lay outside the gene matches. This CDR3 has 16 residues. Germline V gene sequence: CDR1 LGHDT, CDR2 YNNKEL (reference sequence).

This clonotype was observed a few times. The CDR3 loop is CASSLVKGAYGYTF. In nucleotides, the CDR3 is TGTGCCAGCAGCCTTGTCAAGGGCGCCTATGGCTACACCTTC. The J gene is TRBJ1-2, the V gene TRBV12-3 or TRBV12-4; D ambiguous. The CDR3 contains 14 residues. Trimming shortened V by 6 bases and J by 4 bases, and 15 bases separated the two germline ends.

In its sample, this clonotype was seen many times. The chain joins TRBV7-9 to TRBJ2-2; D is ambiguous. Germline loops: CDR1 SEHNR, CDR2 FQNEAQ (reference sequence). The germline V and J ends were trimmed by 3 bases and 3 bases, with 5 bases remaining between them. This CDR3 contains 13 residues. The CDR3 is CASSFRDTGELFF. In DNA, the CDR3 is TGTGCCAGCAGCTTCCGAGACACCGGGGAGCTGTTTTTT.

This clonotype was detected many times. CDR3 amino acids: CASSLIGGTQYF. The DNA for the CDR3 is TGTGCCAGCAGCTTAATTGGGGGGACCCAGTACTTC. The chain employs TRBV7-3 and TRBJ2-5; D may correspond to TRBD1 or TRBD2 (5 bases each). CDR1 SGHTA and CDR2 FQGTGA come from the germline V gene. V dropped 1 base and J dropped 7 bases, with 7 bases sitting between them. This CDR3 has 12 residues.

This clonotype has ten or more counts. This chain links TRBV6-5 with TRBJ1-1, with D possibly being TRBD1 (5 bases). The CDR3 has 14 residues. CDR1 and CDR2 (germline): MNHEY, SVGAGI. V shed 2 bases and J shed 5 bases, with 12 bases lying between them. CDR3 loop: CASSYDGGRTEAFF. The CDR3 bases are TGTGCCAGCAGTTACGACGGGGGAAGGACTGAAGCTTTCTTT.

This clonotype turned up a few times. The chain carries TRBV27 and TRBJ1-2; 10 bases line up with TRBD1. V lost 6 bases to trimming and J lost 3 bases; unmatched junction nucleotides: 4. The CDR3 contains 14 residues. CDR1 MNHEY and CDR2 SMNVEV come from the germline V gene (reference sequence). CDR3 residues: CASSDRGPDYGYTF. CDR3 DNA sequence: TGTGCCAGCAGCGACAGGGGGCCTGACTATGGCTACACCTTC.

The CDR3 nucleotides are TGTGCCAGCAGTTTACCCCTGGACAGCTACGAGCAGTACTTC. Translating gives CASSLPLDSYEQYF. The rearrangement uses TRBV28 and TRBJ2-7; maybe TRBD1 (6 bases). V was cut by 2 bases and J by 3 bases, with 11 bases left in between. The germline gives CDR1 MDHEN, CDR2 SYDVKM. The CDR3 runs to 14 residues.

V gene TRBV7-8 combines with J gene TRBJ1-1, with a possible D match to TRBD1 (5 bases). The CDR3 runs to 13 residues. The V end was cut by 5 bases, the J end by 4 bases, with 11 bases between. CDR1 is SGHVS, CDR2 FQNEAQ, per germline. The CDR3 bases are TGTGCCAGCAGCCTCAGGGTTGCCACTGAAGCTTTCTTT. Translation gives CASSLRVATEAFF.

This clonotype has a handful of counts. Mismatch with germline at one junction end may stem from a read error. This chain links TRBV5-1 with TRBJ2-4, with D possibly TRBD1 on 6 matching bases. There are 13 residues in the CDR3. The germline gives CDR1 SGHRS, CDR2 YFSETQ. CDR3 in DNA: TGCGCCAGCAGCTTTAGCAGGGGCCTACCCCAAAAGTTC. This encodes CASSFSRGLPQKF.

The sample holds many counts of this clonotype. The rearrangement links TRBV29-1 to TRBJ1-5, with D possibly matching TRBD1 (6 bases). The CDR3 is 13 residues long. Germline V gene data show CDR1 as SQVTM and CDR2 as ANQGSEA. V was trimmed by 6 bases and J by 5 bases, leaving 14 bases between them. The CDR3 protein is CSVATGYHQPQHF. The CDR3 bases are TGCAGCGTGGCTACAGGGTATCATCAGCCCCAGCATTTT.